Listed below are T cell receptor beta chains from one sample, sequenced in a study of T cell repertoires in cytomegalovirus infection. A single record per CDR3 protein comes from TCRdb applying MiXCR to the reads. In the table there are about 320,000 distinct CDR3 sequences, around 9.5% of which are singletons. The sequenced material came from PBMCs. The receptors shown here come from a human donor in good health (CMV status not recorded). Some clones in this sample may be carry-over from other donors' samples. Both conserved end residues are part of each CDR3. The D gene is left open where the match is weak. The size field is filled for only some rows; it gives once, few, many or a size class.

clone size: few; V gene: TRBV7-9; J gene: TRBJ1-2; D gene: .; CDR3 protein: CASRRTTGGYTF; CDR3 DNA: TGTGCCAGCAGGAGGACAACGGGAGGCTACACCTTC
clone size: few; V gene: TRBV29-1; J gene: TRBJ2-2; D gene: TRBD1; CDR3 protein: CSVPGTGNTGELFF; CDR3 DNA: TGCAGCGTGCCCGGGACAGGGAACACCGGGGAGCTGTTTTTT
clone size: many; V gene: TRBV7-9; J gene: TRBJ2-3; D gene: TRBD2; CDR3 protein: CAGNLAGTDTQYF; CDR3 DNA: TGTGCCGGGAACCTAGCGGGAACAGATACGCAGTATTTT
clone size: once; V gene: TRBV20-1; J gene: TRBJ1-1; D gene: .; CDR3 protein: CSARLEGSNTEAFF; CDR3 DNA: TGCAGTGCTAGATTGGAGGGTTCGAACACTGAAGCTTTCTTT
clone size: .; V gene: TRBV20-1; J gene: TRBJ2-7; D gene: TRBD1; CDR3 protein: CSAWDRRNYEQYF; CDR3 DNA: TGCAGTGCCTGGGACAGGAGAAACTACGAGCAGTACTTC
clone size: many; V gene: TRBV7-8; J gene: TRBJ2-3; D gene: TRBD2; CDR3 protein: CASSLAGTSGRGADTQYF; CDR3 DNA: TGTGCCAGCAGCTTAGCGGGAACTAGCGGGAGAGGGGCAGATACGCAGTATTTT
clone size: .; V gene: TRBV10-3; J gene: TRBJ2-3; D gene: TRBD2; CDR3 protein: CAIRALAGVNTDTQYF; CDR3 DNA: TGTGCCATCAGGGCACTAGCGGGGGTGAACACAGATACGCAGTATTTT
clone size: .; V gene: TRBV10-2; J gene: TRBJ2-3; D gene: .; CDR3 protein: CASSESWTNIDTQYF; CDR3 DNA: TGCGCCAGCAGTGAGTCTTGGACTAATATAGATACGCAGTATTTT
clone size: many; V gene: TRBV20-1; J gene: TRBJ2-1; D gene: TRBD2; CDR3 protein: CSAVGTSGGVSYNEQFF; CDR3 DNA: TGCAGTGCTGTGGGGACTAGCGGGGGAGTCTCCTACAATGAGCAGTTCTTC
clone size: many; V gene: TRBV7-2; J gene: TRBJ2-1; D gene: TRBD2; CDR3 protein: CASSLRRGGFEQFF; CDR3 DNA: TGTGCCAGCAGCTTAAGGCGGGGGGGCTTTGAGCAGTTCTTC
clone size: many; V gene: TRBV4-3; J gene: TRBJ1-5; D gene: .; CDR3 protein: CASSQEVTSSNQPQHF; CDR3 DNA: TGCGCCAGCAGCCAAGAGGTGACATCTAGCAATCAGCCCCAGCATTTT
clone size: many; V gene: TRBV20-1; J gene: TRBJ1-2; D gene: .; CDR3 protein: CSARDRGFGYGYTF; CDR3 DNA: TGCAGTGCTAGAGATCGCGGATTTGGCTATGGCTACACCTTC
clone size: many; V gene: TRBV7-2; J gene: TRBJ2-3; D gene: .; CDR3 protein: CASSFRLAAGSTDTQYF; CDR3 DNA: TGTGCCAGCAGCTTTCGACTGGCCGCGGGGAGCACAGATACGCAGTATTTT
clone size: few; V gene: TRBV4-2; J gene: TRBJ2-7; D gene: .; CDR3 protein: CASSQDPGGLYEQYF; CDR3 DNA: TGTGCCAGCAGCCAAGATCCCGGCGGCCTCTACGAGCAGTACTTC
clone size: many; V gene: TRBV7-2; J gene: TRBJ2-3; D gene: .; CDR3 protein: CASRLASDTQYF; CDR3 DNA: TGTGCCAGCAGGCTAGCGTCCGATACGCAGTATTTT
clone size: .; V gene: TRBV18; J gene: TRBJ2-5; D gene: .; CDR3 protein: CASSPPSTSGETQYF; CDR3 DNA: TGTGCCAGCTCACCACCGTCGACGAGTGGGGAGACCCAGTACTTC
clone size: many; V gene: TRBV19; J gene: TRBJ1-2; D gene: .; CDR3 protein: CASIAAAANYGYTF; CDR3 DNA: TGTGCCAGTATAGCGGCAGCCGCTAACTATGGCTACACCTTC
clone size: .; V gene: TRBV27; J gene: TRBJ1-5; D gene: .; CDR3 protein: CASSLRESNQPQHF; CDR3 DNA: TGTGCCAGCAGTTTAAGGGAAAGCAATCAGCCCCAGCATTTT
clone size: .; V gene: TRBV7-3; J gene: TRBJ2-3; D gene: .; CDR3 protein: CASSSWAPTDTQYF; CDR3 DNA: TGTGCCAGCAGCTCCTGGGCCCCCACAGATACGCAGTATTTT
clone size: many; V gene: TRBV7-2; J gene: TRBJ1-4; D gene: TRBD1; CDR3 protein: CASSLAGQGSTNEKLFF; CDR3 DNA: TGTGCCAGCAGCTTAGCGGGACAGGGTTCAACTAATGAAAAACTGTTTTTT
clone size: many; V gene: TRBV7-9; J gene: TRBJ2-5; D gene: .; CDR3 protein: CASSPATQETQYF; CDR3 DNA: TGTGCCAGCAGCCCGGCAACCCAAGAGACCCAGTACTTC
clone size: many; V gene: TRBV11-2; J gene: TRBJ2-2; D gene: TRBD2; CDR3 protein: CASSNTGTSVGGELFF; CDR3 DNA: TGTGCCAGCAGCAATACCGGGACTAGCGTCGGCGGGGAGCTGTTTTTT
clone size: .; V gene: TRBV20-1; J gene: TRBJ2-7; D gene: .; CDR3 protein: CSAPPIGGNEQYF; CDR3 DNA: TGCAGTGCTCCGCCCATAGGGGGGAACGAGCAGTACTTC